This note documents a single T cell receptor beta chain sequence. Its antigen is as yet unknown. A universal primer site came from template switching; cDNA carried unique molecular identifiers. From the 5' RACE reads, TCRdb called clonotypes with MiXCR, one entry per CDR3 protein. The table records about 890,000 distinct CDR3 sequences, 12% of them present only once. This specimen belongs to a study of identical twins. Study-level findings and limits: Reduced insertions were recorded for abundant cord blood beta clonotypes, with no such pattern in memory repertoires. In monozygotic twins, models underestimated the sharing of out-of-frame TCR alpha.

The CDR3 runs to 13 residues. With 3 bases removed from V and 4 bases from J, the gap between germline ends came to 9 bases. Germline V lookup: CDR1 MNHEY, CDR2 SMNVEV (reference sequence). These data are also associated with another study on yellow fever vaccine responses in identical twins.

What was sequenced was PBMCs. This clonotype was obtained from a woman aged 18-29 years in good health. The chain links TRBV27 to TRBJ1-2; D call uncertain. Written as DNA, the CDR3 is TGTGCCAGCAGTTTCTCGCGGGTCTATGGCTACACCTTC. Amino acids: CASSFSRVYGYTF.